This T cell receptor (beta chain) was sequenced in a study of preoperative IRX-2 immunotherapy in early breast cancer. Treatment defined: preoperative locoregional IRX-2 cytokine immunotherapy. This phase Ib study tested locoregional IRX-2 cytokine immunotherapy given before surgery. TCRdb keeps only in-frame clones here, not all; method: immunoSEQ multiplex PCR. The sample consists of some 35,000 clones, 65% to 90% of them appearing once. This CDR3 is 13 amino acids long. Trimming took 0 bases from V and 5 from J, leaving 7 bases between them. CDR1 is SQVTM and CDR2 is ANQGSEA in the germline V gene.

Sequencing used lymph node tissue, obtained after IRX-2 immunotherapy. The rearrangement links TRBV29-1 to TRBJ1-4; D is undetermined. The sequence derives from a human donor with breast cancer. As DNA, the CDR3 is TGCAGCGTTGAAGATGGACGGAATGAAAAACTGTTTTTT. Residues: CSVEDGRNEKLFF.